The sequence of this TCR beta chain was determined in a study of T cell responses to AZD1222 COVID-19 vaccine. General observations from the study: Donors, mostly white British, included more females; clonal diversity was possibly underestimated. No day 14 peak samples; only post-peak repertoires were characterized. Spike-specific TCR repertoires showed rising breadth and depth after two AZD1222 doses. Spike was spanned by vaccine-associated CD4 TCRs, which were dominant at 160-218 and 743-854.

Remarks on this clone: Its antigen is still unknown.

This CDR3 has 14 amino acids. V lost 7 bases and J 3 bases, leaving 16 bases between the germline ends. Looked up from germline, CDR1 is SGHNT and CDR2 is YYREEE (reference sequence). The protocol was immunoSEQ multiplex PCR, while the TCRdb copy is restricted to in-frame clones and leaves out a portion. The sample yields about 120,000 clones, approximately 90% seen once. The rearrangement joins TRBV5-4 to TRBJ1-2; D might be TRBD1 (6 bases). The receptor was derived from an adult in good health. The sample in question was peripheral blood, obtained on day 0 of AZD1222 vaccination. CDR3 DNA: TGTGCCAGCGGCGCCGGGGGCCAACACTATGGCTACACCTTC. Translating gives CASGAGGQHYGYTF.